The rows below give T cell receptor beta chains drawn from one sample of a study of T cells expressing NK-cell markers. After re-calling the 5' RACE reads, TCRdb lists one entry per CDR3 protein, DNA absent. Seen in this sample are 350,000 to 400,000 distinct CDR3 sequences; the ten most common clones hold about 10%. Input material: blood T cells: a sorted CD56 or NKG2C T cell subset, CD4+ or CD8+ T cells, or bulk PBMC T cells (not recorded which). The receptors originated from a woman aged 45 to 65 in good health. Both conserved end residues are part of each CDR3.

>TRBJ2-5|TRBV20-1
CSARDADRAQETQYF
>TRBJ1-1|TRBV6-5
CASSTPSSASPNTEAFF
>TRBJ1-2|TRBV20-1
CSALLQGTNYGYTF
>TRBJ1-1|TRBV7-9
CASSHRRRPEAFF
>TRBJ2-1|TRBV7-8
CASSSAIRRLAGASYNEQFF
>TRBJ1-1|TRBV7-6
CASSPQAGLSTEAFF
>TRBJ2-5|TRBV5-1
CASSFDRVLETQYF
>TRBJ1-1|TRBV12-3/TRBV12-4
CASSTSYGAFF
>TRBJ2-5|TRBV7-9
CASIFSGEIAETQYF
>TRBJ2-2|TRBV24-1
CATSDLQSGELFF